These T cell receptor beta chains were read from a single sample in a study of control samples from healthy donors and cancer patients. Repertoires were generated with immunoSEQ multiplex PCR, while TCRdb's copy carries only in-frame clones and drops some. The table lists under 65,000 clones, just over 90% of them singletons. The specimen was PBMCs. These receptors all stem from a woman in her fifties or sixties with colorectal cancer. CDR3s leave out the opening cysteine and the closing phenylalanine or tryptophan.

v_gene	CDR3aa
TRBV5-4	ASSSGQGGSPLH
TRBV7-9	ASSLVLGTAYYGYT
TRBV9	ASSAGGWDGELF
TRBV20-1	SASGGFTNQPQH
TRBV7-8	ASSLVGRGGGYT
TRBV6-5	ASSPDRGWKLF
TRBV7-8	ASSLAPGRTEAF
TRBV15	ATSRSLAGGESDTQY
TRBV19	ASSRDRSYGYT
TRBV6-1	ASSEGGRLMNTEAF
TRBV5-1	ASSLVISGSGPDTQY
TRBV3-1/TRBV3-2	ASSLPGSRGEKLF
TRBV7-9	ASSLTWTGQETQY
TRBV30	AWSLGYMNTEAF
TRBV19	ASSGGILYEQY
TRBV19	ASSIARGAGQPQH
TRBV7-2	ASSLGGYTYNEQF
TRBV27	ASSQTGIQTQY
TRBV19	ASSVQGDHSGYT
TRBV5-1	ATGPAESFPAF
TRBV23-1	ASSRSTDEAF